The T cell receptor (beta chain) under discussion was sequenced for a study of T cells expressing NK-cell markers. About the study: Underlying the TCR beta repertoires were sorted CD3+CD56+NKG2C+, CD3+CD56+NKG2C- and CD3+CD56-NKG2C+ T cells. With respect to HCMV, seven of the eight sequenced donors were seropositive, and one was seronegative.

General study findings and limits: Dominance of the CD3+CD56-NKG2C+ fraction by these clonotypes also held in several donors.

The CDR3 covers 15 residues. Note on this clonotype: Its antigen is not known.

cDNA encoding TCR beta was synthesized via 5'RACE template switching incorporating UMIs. After re-calling the 5' RACE reads, TCRdb lists one entry per CDR3 protein, DNA absent. Seen in this sample are 8,000 or so distinct CDR3 sequences; the ten most common clones hold about 10%. The chain joins TRBV12-3 or TRBV12-4 to TRBJ2-3; no DNA is available, so the TRBD2 call from TCRdb remains unchecked. The clonotype originates from a man younger than 35 in good health. What was sequenced was blood T cells: a sorted CD56 or NKG2C T cell subset, CD4+ or CD8+ T cells, or bulk PBMC T cells (not recorded which). This chain's CDR3 is CASSKLAGGTDTQYF.